This passage covers 18 T cell receptor beta chains from one sample sequenced in a study of blood T cell repertoires in COVID-19. The protocol was immunoSEQ multiplex PCR, while the TCRdb copy is restricted to in-frame clones and leaves out a portion. The data contain a few hundred thousand clones, roughly 88% of them seen just once; the ten biggest clones take up under 15%. The specimen sequenced was peripheral blood. These receptors came from a human donor in a cohort sampled during active COVID-19.

The chain has TRBV3-1 (or the pseudogene TRBV3-2) and TRBJ2-1; D is perhaps TRBD2 (5 bases). Trimming shortened V by 7 bases and J by 4 bases, and 17 bases separated the two germline ends. Germline values: CDR1 LGHDT, CDR2 YNNKEL (reference sequence). The CDR3 extends over 15 amino acids. The CDR3 nucleotides are TGTGCCAGCACCCCTCGTGGGGAGCTATACAATGAGCAGTTCTTC. Translation: CASTPRGELYNEQFF.

This clone came up a few times. The genes are TRBV2 and TRBJ1-3; perhaps TRBD1 as D (5 bases). The V end was cut by 8 bases, the J end by 0 bases, with 17 bases between. The CDR3 sequence is 16 residues long. CDR1 is SNHLY, CDR2 FYNNEI, per germline. The chain's CDR3 is CASSHGRQSSGNTIYF. The CDR3 nucleotides read TGTGCCAGCTCACACGGCAGACAGAGCTCTGGAAACACCATATATTTT. Drawing the rest from reference TRBV2 and TRBJ1-3, the complete variable domain is EPEVTQTPSHQVTQMGQEVILRCVPISNHLYFYWYRQILGQKVEFLVSFYNNEISEKSEIFDDQFSVERPDGSNFTLKIRSTKLEDSAMYFCASSHGRQSSGNTIYFGEGSWLTVV.

The CDR3 spells CASSTSRLNEQFF. Written as DNA, the CDR3 is TGTGCCAGCAGCACTTCCCGACTCAATGAGCAGTTCTTC. The genes are TRBV2 and TRBJ2-1; D unclear. CDR1 and CDR2 from the germline V gene are SNHLY and FYNNEI. V dropped 6 bases and J dropped 6 bases, with 12 bases sitting between them. CDR3 length: 13 residues.

This chain connects TRBV16 to TRBJ2-1; D may be TRBD2 (6 bases). V was clipped by 0 bases and J by 0 bases, with 12 bases between them. Germline V gives CDR1 KGHSY, CDR2 FQNENV. The CDR3 loop spans 17 amino acids. In DNA form, the CDR3 reads TGTGCCAGCAGCCAATCGGTGGGGGGACTCTCCTACAATGAGCAGTTCTTC. Amino acids: CASSQSVGGLSYNEQFF.

The chain has TRBV5-1 and TRBJ2-7; 7 nucleotides match TRBD1. This CDR3 comprises 12 residues. V lost 4 bases and J lost 6; bases outside the gene matches: 4. In germline, CDR1 is SGHRS, CDR2 YFSETQ. CDR3 residues: CASSLQGIEQYF. Written as DNA, the CDR3 is TGCGCCAGCAGCCTACAGGGGATCGAGCAGTACTTC.

The chain carries TRBV13 and TRBJ1-2; tentative D call: TRBD1 (5 bases). Germline V gives CDR1 PRHDT, CDR2 FYEKMQ (reference sequence). Trimming took 5 bases from V and 2 from J, leaving 12 bases between them. The CDR3 consists of 14 residues. The CDR3 sequence is CASSIRGGNYGYTF. The CDR3 DNA is TGTGCCAGCAGCATCCGTGGGGGGAACTATGGCTACACCTTC.

The chain uses TRBV7-9 and TRBJ2-5, with D perhaps TRBD2 (6 bases). Trimming pared 3 bases from V and 2 bases from J, leaving 16 bases between. The CDR3 has 16 amino acids. Germline V gene data show CDR1 as SEHNR and CDR2 as FQNEAQ (reference sequence). This chain's CDR3 is CASSLRVAEPQETQYF. CDR3 coding DNA: TGTGCCAGCAGCTTGAGGGTAGCGGAACCTCAAGAGACCCAGTACTTC.

This clone was observed a single time. The chain joins TRBV28 to TRBJ1-4, with D possibly being TRBD1 (5 bases). CDR3 length: 15 amino acids. Germline assignment: CDR1 MDHEN and CDR2 SYDVKM. The ends were cut back, 5 bases at V and 8 bases at J, with 18 bases in the middle. The CDR3 protein is CASSLPGRGWEKLFF. The CDR3 DNA sequence: TGTGCCAGCAGTCTCCCAGGGAGGGGTTGGGAAAAACTGTTTTTT.

V is TRBV6-5 and J is TRBJ2-7; 10 bases are shared with TRBD1. This CDR3 is 14 amino acids long. CDR1 and CDR2 from the germline V gene are MNHEY and SVGAGI. With V trimmed by 6 bases and J by 1 base, 3 bases remained unmatched. The CDR3 sequence is CASRPGQGSYEQYF. In DNA, the CDR3 is TGTGCCAGCAGGCCGGGACAGGGGTCCTACGAGCAGTACTTC.

In its sample, this clone was seen once. The V and J genes are TRBV29-1 and TRBJ2-1; 11 bases are shared with TRBD1. The germline V gene has CDR1 SQVTM and CDR2 ANQGSEA. J lost 0 bases, V lost 0 bases, and 10 bases had no gene match. There are 19 residues in the CDR3. CDR3 protein: CSVEDWDRGKMSSYNEQFF. The CDR3 nucleotides read TGCAGCGTTGAAGATTGGGACAGGGGGAAAATGAGCTCCTACAATGAGCAGTTCTTC.

This clone was seen only once. The V and J genes are TRBV6-1 and TRBJ1-2; TRBD1 aligns across 7 bases. The CDR3 length is 16 residues. Trimming removed 3 bases from V and 2 bases from J; junction bases left unmatched: 9. Per germline, CDR1 MNHNS and CDR2 SASEGT. This CDR3 reads CASSDLLRTGNYGYTF. For the CDR3, the DNA is TGTGCCAGCAGTGACCTTCTTCGGACAGGCAACTATGGCTACACCTTC.

The rearrangement links TRBV7-8 to TRBJ2-7; possible D gene TRBD1, 6 bases. With 5 bases removed from V and 3 bases from J, the gap between germline ends came to 14 bases. This CDR3 spans 14 amino acids. Germline values: CDR1 SGHVS, CDR2 FQNEAQ. DNA for the CDR3: TGTGCCAGCAGCATCGCTCAAGGGGGCTACGAGCAGTACTTC. Its protein is CASSIAQGGYEQYF. The full variable domain, in which reference TRBV7-8 and TRBJ2-7 provide the parts outside the CDR3, is GAGVSQSPRYKVAKRGQDVALRCDPISGHVSLFWYQQALGQGPEFLTYFQNEAQLDKSGLPSDRFFAERPEGSVSTLKIQRTQQEDSAVYLCASSIAQGGYEQYFGPGTRLTVT.

V gene TRBV23-1 combines with J gene TRBJ2-7; the match to TRBD1 covers 8 bases. TRBV23-1 is labeled an ORF, and its function is uncertain. The CDR3 is 14 amino acids. The ends lost 2 bases at V and 5 bases at J; junction bases unmatched: 5. The CDR3 DNA is TGCGCCAGCAGTCAACCGACAGGGGACCACGAGCAGTACTTC. Protein: CASSQPTGDHEQYF.

The chain employs TRBV6-2 or TRBV6-3 and TRBJ1-5, with D perhaps TRBD1 (5 bases). This CDR3 has 15 residues. The V gene lost 2 bases and the J gene lost 2 bases, with 10 bases spanning the gap. Germline loops: CDR1 MNHEY, CDR2 SVGEGT. The CDR3 loop is CASSYVGGGNQPQHF. The CDR3 nucleotides read TGTGCCAGCAGTTACGTCGGGGGAGGCAATCAGCCCCAGCATTTT.

The chain employs TRBV28 and TRBJ1-2; D unclear. Germline CDR1 and CDR2: MDHEN and SYDVKM. V was trimmed by 7 bases and J by 0 bases, leaving 12 bases between them. CDR3 size: 14 residues. The CDR3 DNA is TGTGCCAGCAACCTCCCGGGAGCTAACTATGGCTACACCTTC. Translation gives CASNLPGANYGYTF.

This sequence joins TRBV2 and TRBJ2-2; maybe TRBD1 (6 bases). Germline values: CDR1 SNHLY, CDR2 FYNNEI. Trimming shortened V by 4 bases and J by 1 base, and 10 bases separated the two germline ends. The CDR3 sequence is 15 residues long. CDR3 region: CASSAKGVNTGELFF. For the CDR3, the DNA is TGTGCCAGCAGTGCAAAGGGGGTGAACACCGGGGAGCTGTTTTTT.

The chain is built from TRBV28 and TRBJ1-1, with D perhaps matching TRBD1 (5 bases). Germline loops: CDR1 MDHEN, CDR2 SYDVKM. This CDR3 contains 16 residues. Trimming removed 2 bases from V and 1 base from J, with 14 bases in between. Here the CDR3 DNA reads TGTGCCAGCAGTTTAACTATGGCAGGGCGGAACACTGAAGCTTTCTTT. Its translation: CASSLTMAGRNTEAFF.

V is TRBV19 and J is TRBJ2-1; 13 bases map to TRBD2. The germline gives CDR1 LNHDA, CDR2 SQIVND (reference sequence). CDR3 length: 15 residues. V lost 7 bases to trimming and J lost 2 bases; unmatched junction nucleotides: 2. This CDR3 is CASNGLAGAYNEQFF. DNA of the CDR3: TGTGCCAGTAATGGACTAGCGGGGGCCTACAATGAGCAGTTCTTC.